A selection of T cell receptor beta chains follows, all from one sample in a study of PD-L1 blockade in urothelial cancer. Sequencing was performed with immunoSEQ multiplex PCR; in TCRdb, only in-frame clones are kept and a portion is missing. This table holds tens of thousands of clones, 70% to 90% found once. The specimen comprised PBMCs, sampled around atezolizumab (anti-PD-L1) treatment. Receptor source: a man between 65 and 85 years old with urothelial cancer. The CDR3 runs from the conserved cysteine through the conserved F or W. D genes are given only for firm matches. Where a row states a size, it is once, few, many or the class of an expanded clone; other rows omit it.

D gene	V gene	CDR3 length	J gene	clone size	CDR3 protein	CDR3 DNA
.	TRBV7-3	15	TRBJ2-3	.	CASSLTWQSTDTQYF	TGTGCCAGCAGCTTAACGTGGCAGAGCACAGATACGCAGTATTTT
.	TRBV4-2	15	TRBJ2-3	.	CASSQGGILSDTQYF	TGTGCCAGCAGCCAAGGCGGGATCCTCTCAGATACGCAGTATTTT
.	TRBV2	13	TRBJ1-5	once	CASRGDSNQPQHF	TGTGCCAGCAGGGGAGATAGCAATCAGCCCCAGCATTTT
.	TRBV6-5	15	TRBJ2-7	.	CASRPTLTGFHEQYF	TGTGCCAGCAGACCAACTTTAACAGGTTTCCACGAGCAGTACTTC
.	TRBV6-1	14	TRBJ2-7	few	CASSDPVSSYEQYF	TGTGCCAGCAGTGACCCGGTATCGTCCTACGAGCAGTACTTC
.	TRBV18	15	TRBJ2-2	.	CASSPKSRGTGELFF	TGTGCCAGCTCACCAAAAAGTAGGGGCACCGGGGAGCTGTTTTTT
.	TRBV23-1	18	TRBJ2-5	.	CASSPRPNSGTTALTQYF	TGCGCCAGCAGTCCCCGCCCAAATAGCGGAACGACAGCGCTGACCCAGTACTTC
.	TRBV28	14	TRBJ2-5	.	CASSLRGLEETQYF	TGTGCCAGCAGTTTGAGAGGGCTGGAGGAGACCCAGTACTTC
.	TRBV11-2	16	TRBJ2-2	.	CASSLRAGRNTGELFF	TGTGCCAGCAGCTTAAGGGCGGGAAGGAACACCGGGGAGCTGTTTTTT
TRBD2	TRBV7-3	15	TRBJ2-5	once	CASGLAGAREETQYF	TGTGCCAGCGGACTAGCTGGAGCCCGGGAGGAGACCCAGTACTTC
TRBD1	TRBV7-9	11	TRBJ1-1	few	CASSATGFAFF	TGTGCCAGCAGCGCGACAGGGTTCGCTTTCTTT
.	TRBV27	13	TRBJ1-1	.	CASGLQGDTEAFF	TGTGCCAGCGGCTTACAGGGAGATACTGAAGCTTTCTTT